The T cell receptor beta chain described here comes from a study of blood T cell repertoires in COVID-19. The ends lost 3 bases at V and 0 bases at J; junction bases unmatched: 3. This CDR3 is built from 15 residues. Germline CDR1 is SGHTA and CDR2 is FQGNSA. This clone was found once. Clones were sequenced by immunoSEQ multiplex PCR, and TCRdb holds only the in-frame ones, with some missing. In the table there are more than 55,000 clones, 79% of which are singletons. Sample: peripheral blood. The V call is TRBV7-2, the J call TRBJ2-3, with 7 positions matching TRBD2. The clonotype comes from a human donor in a cohort sampled during active COVID-19. CDR3 protein: CASSFPSGSTDTQYF. CDR3 coding DNA: TGTGCCAGCAGCTTTCCTAGCGGTAGCACAGATACGCAGTATTTT.